The source of this T cell receptor (beta chain) is a study of blood T cells in healthy people across ages (dated by TCRdb to between 2014 and 2016). About the investigation overall: In model experiments, template switching captured roughly one uniquely barcoded TCR beta cDNA molecule for every two T cells. The study measured age-related changes in TCR beta repertoire diversity using deep sequencing normalized with unique cDNA molecular identifiers. Four age groups were formed from the donors: young (average approximately 15 years), middle-aged (approximately 40), aged (approximately 60) and long-lived (less than 85). To avoid experimental bias, donors of different ages were randomly spread across the sequencing lanes. Two additional independent replicas of 1 million unique cDNA reads from the same blood draw were analyzed for two donors (one aged 18 to 30 and one aged 80 or older).

CDR1 and CDR2 are drawn from the germline V gene (reference sequence): DFQATT, SNEGSKA. The CDR3 numbers 13 residues from cysteine through phenylalanine. The sequence is cut down to CDR3 DNA, 39 bases in frame from base 1. V is shortened by 5 bases, J by 6 bases, and the region joining them spans 14 bases. Preparation of the library involved 5' RACE. Sequenced on an Illumina HiSeq 2500. A second roughly 7 to 11 cycle PCR used a sample-barcoded 5' primer and a J-beta primer mix. A template-switch 5' adaptor carrying 12 random nucleotides introduced a unique molecular identifier onto each TCR beta cDNA molecule. Each sample yielded at least 2.5 million CDR3-containing paired-end reads. First-strand cDNA was synthesized from all RNA with the Mint cDNA synthesis kit, primed by a TRBC-specific oligonucleotide. All cDNA was treated with uracil-DNA glycosylase and then went through a first 18-cycle PCR with the universal primers M1SS and BC2_uni_R. Under the source paper's analysis protocol: Normalization of each sample was performed by random selection of 1 million high-quality reads, each carrying a distinct molecular identifier. Instead of being binned into consensus sequences, reads that shared molecular identifiers were thrown out. CDR3 identification, clonotype clustering and error correction used MiTCR with a Q25 quality threshold and the strictest error-elimination algorithm. Lower-bound total TCR beta diversity was estimated with a nonparametric unseen species model using Euler transformation. Starting from the raw public reads, TCRdb applied fastp trimming at Q25, assembled clones with MiXCR and retained in-frame beta chains. Entries that share a CDR3 protein sequence are merged under the most common genes and DNA. These V and J calls are TCRdb output, not the study's own analysis. For this sample there are 780,000 or so distinct CDR3 sequences; about 56% appear just once. The ten biggest clones cover roughly 26% of the sample.

Donors were a few dozen systemically healthy Caucasian individuals from Russia aged roughly 6 to 100 years. Each donor gave about 10 milliliters of peripheral blood, drawn into EDTA-treated Vacutainer tubes. Ficoll-Paque density-gradient centrifugation was used to isolate PBMCs, with at least 6 million per sample. Total RNA, at least 6 micrograms per sample, was extracted from PBMCs with Trizol reagent. For every donor, flow cytometry on a PBMC aliquot measured the percentage of naive CD45RAhigh/CD27high T cells. Points on this clonotype: The antigen this receptor binds is unknown. It has no much larger one-base neighbor in the sample; base qualities were not kept.

Study-wide findings and limitations: Conclusive comparison of naive and antigen-experienced compartments was prevented by the profiling of bulk unsorted PBMCs. Estimates of total diversity based on one million sequenced T cells were considered lower bounds and underestimates. A strong correlation was found between observed TCR beta diversity and the percentage of naive T cells measured by flow cytometry. The CMV infection status of donors was not known, potentially confounding age-related changes in expanded clonotypes. Compared with the aged group, the long-lived group had more naive CD4+ T cells, fewer expanded clones and increased TCR diversity, a pattern suggesting age selection. Observed TCR beta diversity per million T cells fell roughly linearly with age, and a significant reduction was already apparent by age around 40.

The sample taken for sequencing was blood. The sequence is built from TRBV20-1 and TRBJ2-4; the D gene is unclear. This receptor was taken from a man aged 40-50 years in good health. The CDR3 protein is CSASVGVGNIQYF. The bases are TGCAGTGCTTCAGTGGGTGTCGGAAACATTCAGTACTTC.